Below are 20 T cell receptor beta chains sequenced from a single sample in a study of T cell responses to AZD1222 COVID-19 vaccine. The protocol was immunoSEQ multiplex PCR, while the TCRdb copy is restricted to in-frame clones and leaves out a portion. This sample has approximately 130,000 clones; 75% to 95% occur once, and the top ten carry 3.5% to 4.5%. Material: peripheral blood, obtained 28 days after the second dose of the MenACWY control vaccine. These receptor sequences come from an adult who received the MenACWY meningococcal vaccine as a control.

The genes are TRBV28 and TRBJ1-5, with TRBD1 identical over 10 bases. The ends lost 6 bases at V and 11 bases at J; junction bases unmatched: 16. Germline CDR1 reads MDHEN; CDR2 reads SYDVKM. This CDR3 spans 16 amino acids. The CDR3 DNA reads TGTGCCAGCAGCCCTGGGACAGGGGCCCCCCGAAGAACCCAGCATTTT. Protein product: CASSPGTGAPRRTQHF.

V usage is TRBV18 and J usage is TRBJ1-4; D might be TRBD1 (5 bases). Germline CDR1 KGHSH, CDR2 LQKENI. V lost 5 bases, J lost 7 bases, and 14 bases lay in between. The CDR3 sequence is 14 residues long. The CDR3, as DNA: TGTGCCAGCTCAACGGGACTCTCTCCTGAAAAACTGTTTTTT. This codes for CASSTGLSPEKLFF.

The V gene is TRBV12-3 or TRBV12-4, the J gene TRBJ1-3; the D is unclear. With 3 bases removed from V and 2 bases from J, the gap between germline ends came to 2 bases. CDR3 size: 12 residues. The CDR3 DNA sequence: TGTGCCAGCAGTTTTCCTGGAAACACCATATATTTT. Amino acid sequence: CASSFPGNTIYF.

V usage is TRBV7-8 and J usage is TRBJ2-7; D tentatively reads TRBD1 or TRBD2 (6 bases each). V lost 5 bases and J 2 bases, leaving 13 bases between the germline ends. The CDR3 sequence is 14 residues long. CDR1 and CDR2 from the germline V gene are SGHVS and FQNEAQ. The CDR3 protein is CASSKPGAAYEQYF. Written as DNA, the CDR3 is TGTGCCAGCAGCAAACCGGGGGCCGCCTACGAGCAGTACTTC. Drawing the rest from reference TRBV7-8 and TRBJ2-7, the complete variable domain is GAGVSQSPRYKVAKRGQDVALRCDPISGHVSLFWYQQALGQGPEFLTYFQNEAQLDKSGLPSDRFFAERPEGSVSTLKIQRTQQEDSAVYLCASSKPGAAYEQYFGPGTRLTVT.

The chain couples TRBV28 to TRBJ1-1; D is uncertain. The germline V gene encodes CDR1 MDHEN and CDR2 SYDVKM. Trimming cost V 6 bases and J 1 base, with 12 bases left between them. The CDR3 length is 14 residues. The CDR3 loop is CASRPTAKNTEAFF. CDR3 bases: TGTGCCAGCAGGCCTACAGCGAAGAACACTGAAGCTTTCTTT.

The J gene is TRBJ2-5, the V gene TRBV29-1; D is possibly TRBD1 (6 bases). CDR1 and CDR2 from the germline V gene are SQVTM and ANQGSEA. V was cut by 5 bases and J by 0 bases, with 10 bases left in between. This CDR3 spans 13 amino acids. The CDR3: CSVLGTYQETQYF. In nucleotides, the CDR3 is TGCAGCGTTCTAGGGACATACCAAGAGACCCAGTACTTC.

The chain couples TRBV5-4 to TRBJ2-5; TRBD2 matches 10 bases. V was clipped by 5 bases and J by 1 base; unmatched bases: 5. The V gene's germline CDR1 is SGHNT and CDR2 YYREEE (reference sequence). The CDR3 is 15 amino acids. The CDR3 DNA reads TGTGCCAGCAGAAGGACTAGCGGTCCCCAAGAGACCCAGTACTTC. Translation gives CASRRTSGPQETQYF.

CDR3 nucleotide sequence: TGTGCCAGCAGCCAAGTCGCGGGGATTCAGGGACCCGGGGAGCTGTTTTTT. Translating gives CASSQVAGIQGPGELFF. V and J are TRBV4-2 and TRBJ2-2, with D perhaps TRBD2 (6 bases). V dropped 1 base and J dropped 6 bases, with 18 bases sitting between them. The CDR3 extends over 17 amino acids. Per germline, CDR1 LGHNA and CDR2 YNFKEQ.

This clone turned up a few times. The rearrangement links TRBV28 to TRBJ1-5, with 9 positions matching TRBD1. Germline-derived CDR1 and CDR2 are MDHEN and SYDVKM. After removal of 5 bases from V and 2 bases from J, the junction contained 10 bases not matched to a gene. The CDR3 runs 17 residues. The CDR3 here is CASSPLGGTGRNQPQHF. DNA of the CDR3: TGTGCCAGCAGTCCATTGGGCGGGACAGGGCGCAATCAGCCCCAGCATTTT.

The chain has TRBV10-3 and TRBJ2-7; D uncertain. V was clipped by 6 bases and J by 1 base, with 10 bases between them. The germline CDR1 and CDR2 sequences are ENHRY and SYGVKD. The length of the CDR3 is 13 residues. CDR3 sequence reads: CAIRLDGSYEQYV. The CDR3 DNA reads as TGTGCCATCAGGTTAGACGGGTCCTACGAGCAGTACGTC.

The chain uses TRBV30 and TRBJ2-2, with 7 nucleotides matching TRBD2. This CDR3 has 13 amino acids. Germline V gene sequence: CDR1 GTSNPN, CDR2 SVGIG (reference sequence). The trim removed 8 bases at V and 0 bases at J, leaving 3 bases unmatched. CDR3 bases: TGTGCCGGGGGACTAACGAACACCGGGGAGCTGTTTTTT. It encodes CAGGLTNTGELFF.

The V and J genes are TRBV11-2 and TRBJ1-1; no clear D. The V end was cut by 3 bases, the J end by 11 bases, with 13 bases between. The V gene's germline CDR1 is SGHAT and CDR2 FQNNGV. The CDR3 extends over 12 amino acids. CDR3 sequence: CASSLVSRRAFF. In DNA, the CDR3 is TGTGCCAGCAGCTTGGTTTCCCGCCGGGCTTTCTTT.

This clone was counted a single time. This chain connects TRBV27 to TRBJ2-1, with no clear D. The germline V gene has CDR1 MNHEY and CDR2 SMNVEV (reference sequence). CDR3 length: 14 residues. The V end lost 2 bases, the J end lost 10 bases, and 15 bases lay between the germline ends. The CDR3 loop is CASSLLDPAGEQFF. In DNA, the CDR3 is TGTGCCAGCAGTTTACTGGACCCAGCCGGCGAGCAGTTCTTC.

The rearrangement joins TRBV3-1 (or the pseudogene TRBV3-2) to TRBJ1-2; a possible D gene is TRBD1 (5 bases). V shed 0 bases and J shed 2 bases, with 13 bases lying between them. The CDR3 covers 16 residues. CDR1 and CDR2 (germline): LGHDT, YNNKEL (reference sequence). As DNA, the CDR3 is TGTGCCAGCAGCCAAGATCTTCCGGGACGGAACTATGGCTACACCTTC. Amino acid sequence: CASSQDLPGRNYGYTF.

This clone was detected once. V usage is TRBV3-1 (or the pseudogene TRBV3-2) and J usage is TRBJ1-3; D remains unclear. CDR1 is LGHDT and CDR2 is YNNKEL in the germline V gene (reference sequence). This CDR3 spans 14 amino acids. Deletions cut 1 base from V and 1 base from J, with 5 bases between. The CDR3 loop reads CASSQGGSGNTIYF. Here the CDR3 DNA reads TGTGCCAGCAGCCAAGGGGGATCTGGAAACACCATATATTTT.

This rearrangement joins TRBV5-1 to TRBJ2-3; D is undetermined. In germline, CDR1 is SGHRS, CDR2 YFSETQ. V was shortened by 0 bases and J by 0 bases, with 5 bases between the two germline ends. CDR3 size: 14 residues. DNA for the CDR3: TGCGCCAGCAGCTTGGCAGGAAGCACAGATACGCAGTATTTT. This codes for CASSLAGSTDTQYF.

This chain uses TRBV6-4 with TRBJ1-1; D perhaps matches TRBD1 (5 bases). This CDR3 has 13 residues. Trimming stripped 4 bases from V and 4 bases from J, with 10 bases between. Germline lookup yields CDR1 MRHNA and CDR2 SNTAGT. The CDR3 coding sequence is TGTGCCAGCAGTGCATCTGGGACCACTGAAGCTTTCTTT. As protein: CASSASGTTEAFF.

This chain joins TRBV5-1 and TRBJ1-1; D remains ambiguous. The CDR3 sequence is 13 residues long. Deletions cut 4 bases from V and 1 base from J, with 8 bases between. Per the germline V gene, CDR1 is SGHRS and CDR2 is YFSETQ. Here the CDR3 reads CASSLTTNTEAFF. The CDR3 DNA reads as TGCGCCAGCAGCCTGACGACGAACACTGAAGCTTTCTTT.

This CDR3 reads CASAGTGSVLQETQYF. CDR3 sequence (DNA): TGCGCCAGCGCAGGGACAGGGTCCGTCCTCCAAGAGACCCAGTACTTC. V usage is TRBV5-1 and J usage is TRBJ2-5; 9 bases agree with TRBD1. The germline V gene encodes CDR1 SGHRS and CDR2 YFSETQ. The CDR3 consists of 16 residues. V dropped 7 bases and J dropped 1; count of bases not matched to a gene: 11.

This clone has just a few counts. The chain recombines TRBV19 with TRBJ2-6; D not resolved. V lost 6 bases and J lost 1, with 7 bases in between. Per germline, CDR1 LNHDA and CDR2 SQIVND (reference sequence). The CDR3 spans 14 residues. Written as DNA, the CDR3 is TGTGCCAGTAGGTGGGGTTCTGGGGCCAACGTCCTGACTTTC. Amino acids: CASRWGSGANVLTF.